This T cell receptor beta chain emerged from a study of cytomegalovirus exposure and HLA in healthy donors. Study context: Out of 398 genotyped donors, roughly 80% belonged to the Caucasian-associated ancestry cluster. Study results and limitations: The authors reported that TCR beta sequences could predict HLA-A and HLA-B alleles. These predictions were accurate for most subjects in the first cohort.

PCR amplification relied on 60 Vbeta primers (plus 13 Jbeta primers). The assay was immunoSEQ multiplex PCR, and TCRdb's table has in-frame clones only and misses some. This specimen shows roughly 60,000 clones; the ten leading clones hold over 2%. As to this clone: The antigen remains undetermined.

CDR1 is MNHNS, CDR2 SASEGT, per germline. V was trimmed by 3 bases and J by 0 bases, leaving 3 bases between them. This CDR3 has 14 amino acids. The gene calls are TRBV6-1 and TRBJ2-6; no clear D gene. Sequenced material: PBMCs. The TCR originated in a young woman in good health and CMV-seronegative. The CDR3 DNA reads as TGTGCCAGCAGTGACAACTCTGGGGCCAACGTCCTGACTTTC. This sequence encodes CASSDNSGANVLTF.